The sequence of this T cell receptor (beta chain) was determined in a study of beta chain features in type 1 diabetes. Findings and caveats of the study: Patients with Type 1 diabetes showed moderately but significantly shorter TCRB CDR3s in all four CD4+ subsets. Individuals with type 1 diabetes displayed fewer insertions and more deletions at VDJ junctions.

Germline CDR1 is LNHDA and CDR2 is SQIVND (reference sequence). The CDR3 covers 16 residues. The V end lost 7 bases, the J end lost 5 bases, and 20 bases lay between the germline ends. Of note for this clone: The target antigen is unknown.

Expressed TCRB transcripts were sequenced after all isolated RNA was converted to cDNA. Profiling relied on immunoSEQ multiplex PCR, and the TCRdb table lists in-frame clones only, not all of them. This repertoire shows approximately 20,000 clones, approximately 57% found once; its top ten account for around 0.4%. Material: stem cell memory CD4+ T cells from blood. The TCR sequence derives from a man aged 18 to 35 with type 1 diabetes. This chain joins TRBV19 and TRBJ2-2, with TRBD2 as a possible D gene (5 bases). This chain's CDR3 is CASTKRRTGKTGELFF. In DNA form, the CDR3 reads TGTGCCAGTACCAAACGCCGGACGGGGAAAACCGGGGAGCTGTTTTTT.